Listed below are T cell receptor beta chains from one sample, sequenced in a study of identical twins. MiXCR, applied by TCRdb to the 5' RACE reads, yields one record per CDR3 protein. The table lists 500,000 or so distinct CDR3 sequences, over 12% of them singletons, with 0.4% to 0.55% in the top ten. The same sample was also studied in work on yellow fever vaccine responses in identical twins.

Source material: CD4+ T cells sorted from blood. The source is a woman under 30 in good health. The CDR3 runs from the conserved cysteine through the conserved F or W. Each record gives: V gene, J gene, D gene, clone size, CDR3 length, CDR3 DNA, CDR3 protein. A D gene is named only where the DNA matches it firmly. The size of a clone is reported for some rows only, either as once, few or many, or as a class for expanded clones.

TRBV7-2	TRBJ2-2	TRBD2	few	15	TGTGCCAGCAGCTTATCCACTAGCGGTGCCGGGGAGCTGTTTTTT	CASSLSTSGAGELFF
TRBV2	TRBJ1-1	NA	NA	13	TGTGCCAGCAGTGTAAGAGGAGCCCCTGAAGCTTTCTTT	CASSVRGAPEAFF
TRBV6-2/TRBV6-3	TRBJ2-1	TRBD2	NA	14	TGTGCCAGCAGTAGCCAAGCGGGGGAGAATGAGCAGTTCTTC	CASSSQAGENEQFF
TRBV5-1	TRBJ2-1	NA	few	15	TGCGCCAGCAGTCCCGTCGGACAGCGTTTTAATGAGCAGTTCTTC	CASSPVGQRFNEQFF
TRBV28	TRBJ1-4	NA	NA	18	TGTGCCAGCAGCCGCACGGGCCAAGCTGTTGCAACTAATGAAAAACTGTTTTTT	CASSRTGQAVATNEKLFF
TRBV25-1	TRBJ2-3	NA	many	13	TGTGCCAGCAGTAGTGTGTACCCAGATACGCAGTATTTT	CASSSVYPDTQYF
TRBV12-3/TRBV12-4	TRBJ2-1	NA	few	15	TGTGCCAGCAGTCGTGATGGGACACCCCTGCCTCGGCAGTTCTTC	CASSRDGTPLPRQFF
TRBV11-2	TRBJ2-5	TRBD2	few	16	TGTGCCAGCAGCCTTGGGTCGGGGGGGAACCAAGAGACCCAGTACTTC	CASSLGSGGNQETQYF
TRBV4-3	TRBJ1-1	TRBD1	few	15	TGCGCCAGCAGCCAAGATGAAGACAGGGGCACTGAAGCTTTCTTT	CASSQDEDRGTEAFF
TRBV12-3/TRBV12-4	TRBJ1-5	NA	NA	13	TGTGCCAGCAGTTTTGGACCCAATCAGCCCCAGCATTTT	CASSFGPNQPQHF
TRBV11-2	TRBJ2-1	TRBD2	few	19	TGTGCCAGCAGCTCATACCGCCTTCCATCCAGCGGGATTGACAATGAGCAGTTCTTC	CASSSYRLPSSGIDNEQFF
TRBV12-3/TRBV12-4	TRBJ2-3	NA	few	16	TGTGCCAGCAGTTTAGGTGGGGGGGCTAGCACAGATACGCAGTATTTT	CASSLGGGASTDTQYF
TRBV6-5	TRBJ2-5	TRBD2	NA	16	TGTGCCAGCAGTACCCGACTAGCGGGGGGGAAAGAGACCCAGTACTTC	CASSTRLAGGKETQYF
TRBV6-5	TRBJ2-6	NA	NA	17	TGTGCCAGCAGTTTCGGACAGAGAAGCTCTGGGGCCAACGTCCTGACTTTC	CASSFGQRSSGANVLTF
TRBV10-2	TRBJ2-7	NA	once	13	TGCGCCAGCAGTGTTGACCCCGGGTACGAGCAGTACTTC	CASSVDPGYEQYF
TRBV20-1	TRBJ2-6	TRBD1	many	16	TGCAGTGCATACTCAACAGGGGCGCCCGGGGCCAACGTCCTGACTTTC	CSAYSTGAPGANVLTF
TRBV5-1	TRBJ2-1	TRBD1	many	16	TGCGCCAGCAGTTCTCCCGGGACAGGCTCCTACAATGAGCAGTTCTTC	CASSSPGTGSYNEQFF